The 30 T cell receptor beta chains in this list originate from one sample, sequenced in a study of cytomegalovirus exposure and HLA in healthy donors. PCR involved 60 Vbeta and 13 Jbeta primers. TCRdb's copy holds only in-frame clones and misses some; the assay was immunoSEQ multiplex PCR. This table has 150,000 to 200,000 clones, approximately 71% appearing once. The sequenced sample consisted of PBMCs. The receptor set was obtained from a man aged 18 to 35 in good health and CMV-seropositive.

The chain employs TRBV7-9 and TRBJ2-3; tentative D call: TRBD2 (5 bases). Germline V CDR1 and CDR2: SEHNR, FQNEAQ (reference sequence). This CDR3 comprises 17 residues. The V end lost 6 bases, the J end lost 1 base, and 20 bases lay between the germline ends. CDR3 protein: CASSLGRAGSRTDTQYF. The CDR3 nucleotides are TGTGCCAGCAGTCTAGGGCGGGCCGGAAGCCGCACAGATACGCAGTATTTT. The full variable domain, with the rest looked up from reference TRBV7-9 and TRBJ2-3, is DTGVSQNPRHKITKRGQNVTFRCDPISEHNRLYWYRQTLGQGPEFLTYFQNEAQLEKSRLLSDRFSAERPKGSFSTLEIQRTEQGDSAMYLCASSLGRAGSRTDTQYFGPGTRLTVL.

The gene calls are TRBV29-1 and TRBJ2-1, with 7 bases aligning to TRBD2. Germline trimming cut 8 bases from V and 8 bases from J; bases unmatched to any gene: 15. The CDR3 has 14 amino acids. Germline values: CDR1 SQVTM, CDR2 ANQGSEA. The CDR3: CSLSPAGANYEQFF. DNA for the CDR3: TGCAGCCTCAGTCCTGCGGGAGCTAACTATGAGCAGTTCTTC.

This rearrangement joins TRBV7-9 to TRBJ1-1; tentative D call: TRBD1 (6 bases). The CDR3 runs 14 residues. Germline V gene lookup returns CDR1 SEHNR and CDR2 FQNEAQ (reference sequence). Trimming took 2 bases from V and 0 from J, leaving 7 bases between them. The DNA of the CDR3 is TGTGCCAGCAGCTTATGGGACATGAACACTGAAGCTTTCTTT. This codes for CASSLWDMNTEAFF.

This rearrangement joins TRBV7-9 to TRBJ1-1; D gene unclear. The CDR3 consists of 13 residues. Trimming removed 6 bases from V and 5 bases from J, with 13 bases in between. Germline V CDR1 and CDR2: SEHNR, FQNEAQ (reference sequence). The CDR3 DNA reads TGTGCCAGCAGGAAGGGCGCGGGAACTGAAGCTTTCTTT. The encoded protein is CASRKGAGTEAFF.

The chain carries TRBV7-6 and TRBJ2-5; no clear D. V was shortened by 10 bases and J by 5 bases, with 17 bases between the two germline ends. This CDR3 has 13 amino acids. Germline V gene lookup returns CDR1 SGHVS and CDR2 FNYEAQ. CDR3 sequence (DNA): TGTGCCACGGCCCCGACACTCGGCGAGACCCAGTACTTC. Translated, it gives CATAPTLGETQYF.

V is TRBV5-1 and J is TRBJ2-2, with D possibly matching TRBD2 (5 bases). Trimming shortened V by 4 bases and J by 4 bases, and 14 bases separated the two germline ends. This CDR3 is 15 amino acids long. CDR1 SGHRS and CDR2 YFSETQ come from the germline V gene. The CDR3 here is CASSPDREGTGELFF. CDR3 coding DNA: TGCGCCAGCAGCCCGGACCGGGAAGGCACCGGGGAGCTGTTTTTT.

This clone has just a few counts. V gene TRBV27 combines with J gene TRBJ2-7; 8 positions agree with TRBD2. This CDR3 comprises 14 residues. Losses at the gene ends were 4 bases for V and 4 bases for J; bases not matched to a gene: 6. Germline CDR1 reads MNHEY; CDR2 reads SMNVEV (reference sequence). CDR3 sequence reads: CASSSHSGTYEQYF. DNA of the CDR3: TGTGCCAGCAGTTCCCATAGCGGGACATACGAGCAGTACTTC.

J is TRBJ2-5 and V is TRBV28; 8 bases match TRBD1. The CDR3 covers 14 residues. V trimming: 6 bases; J trimming: 1 base; junction bases outside the gene matches: 4. CDR1 and CDR2 from the germline V gene are MDHEN and SYDVKM. As DNA, the CDR3 is TGTGCCAGCAGGCCCGGGACAGGCCAAGAGACCCAGTACTTC. Translated: CASRPGTGQETQYF.

The chain combines TRBV11-3 with TRBJ2-1; TRBD2 agrees at 12 bases. V shed 4 bases and J 7 bases; nucleotides not matched to a gene: 8. Germline loops: CDR1 SGHNT, CDR2 YENEEA. The CDR3 is made up of 16 amino acids. The DNA of the CDR3 is TGTGCCAGCAGCTGTCTAGCGGGAGGGCCGTATAATGAGCAGTTCTTC. Its protein is CASSCLAGGPYNEQFF.

CDR3 region: CASSLVAGGPEQYF. The CDR3 coding sequence is TGCGCCAGCAGCTTGGTAGCGGGAGGGCCCGAGCAGTACTTC. The chain employs TRBV5-1 and TRBJ2-7, with 11 bases fitting TRBD2. CDR1 and CDR2 from the germline V gene are SGHRS and YFSETQ. This CDR3 has 14 amino acids. J lost 6 bases, V lost 0 bases, and 2 bases had no gene match.

Of note for this clone: Its ends do not fully match the called genes, so a read error is possible. V is TRBV4-2 and J is TRBJ2-2; TRBD1 matches at 9 bases. The CDR3 spans 17 residues. Per the germline V gene, CDR1 is LGHNA and CDR2 is YNFKEQ. Here the CDR3 reads CASRQTNRGPYTGELFF. CDR3 nucleotide sequence: TGTGCCAGCCGCCAAACTAACAGGGGGCCTTACACCGGGGAGCTGTTTTTT.

Only a few counts were recorded for this clone. The chain carries TRBV9 and TRBJ2-7; D uncertain. The CDR3 runs 15 residues. Trimming shortened V by 0 bases and J by 0 bases, and 10 bases separated the two germline ends. In germline, CDR1 is SGDLS, CDR2 YYNGEE. The CDR3 here is CASSVGLPHSYEQYF. Written as DNA, the CDR3 is TGTGCCAGCAGCGTAGGGCTGCCCCACTCCTACGAGCAGTACTTC.

In DNA form, the CDR3 reads TGTGCCAGCAACGACAGGGTCCCACCTAACTATGGCTACACCTTC. This codes for CASNDRVPPNYGYTF. The V call is TRBV2, the J call TRBJ1-2; TRBD1 agrees at 7 bases. The CDR3 contains 15 residues. Trimming at V came to 7 bases and at J to 0 bases, leaving 8 bases not matched to a gene. Per germline, CDR1 SNHLY and CDR2 FYNNEI.

This sequence joins TRBV29-1 and TRBJ2-7; possibly TRBD1 for D (5 bases). Germline-derived CDR1 and CDR2 are SQVTM and ANQGSEA. This CDR3 region has 13 residues. With 6 bases removed from V and 3 bases from J, the gap between germline ends came to 15 bases. Written as DNA, the CDR3 is TGCAGCGTGCTCTCGATTGACAGCTACGAGCAGTACTTC. Amino acid sequence: CSVLSIDSYEQYF.

V gene TRBV28 combines with J gene TRBJ1-1, with D possibly matching TRBD1 (5 bases). CDR1 and CDR2 (germline): MDHEN, SYDVKM. Between the trimmed V and J ends, which lost 2 bases and 6 bases, there was a span of 16 bases. CDR3 length equals 15 residues. The CDR3 region is CASSLPGARFAEAFF. In DNA, the CDR3 is TGTGCCAGCAGTTTACCTGGGGCTAGGTTCGCTGAAGCTTTCTTT.

This clone was detected only a few times. This chain links TRBV10-3 with TRBJ2-7; D is uncertain. This CDR3 spans 15 amino acids. The germline V and J ends were trimmed by 3 bases and 9 bases, with 21 bases remaining between them. In germline, CDR1 is ENHRY, CDR2 SYGVKD. CDR3 DNA: TGTGCCATCAGTGACCCTAGGCAGTCCCCCGGTGGGCAGTACTTC. Its protein product is CAISDPRQSPGGQYF.

The V gene is TRBV28, the J gene TRBJ2-3; TRBD1 matches at 7 bases. Germline CDR1 is MDHEN and CDR2 is SYDVKM. After removal of 5 bases from V and 4 bases from J, the junction contained 9 bases not matched to a gene. CDR3 length equals 15 residues. The CDR3 region has the DNA TGTGCCAGCAGTCCACCAGGGGGTCTCGCAGATACGCAGTATTTT. This gives the protein CASSPPGGLADTQYF.

The CDR3, as DNA: TGTGCCAGCAGCTTAGGTCATGTAGGGACTGGGGGTCAGCCCCAGCATTTT. It specifies CASSLGHVGTGGQPQHF. The genes are TRBV7-2 and TRBJ1-5, with a weak D call TRBD1 (5 bases). V lost 1 base to trimming and J lost 6 bases, with 19 bases between them. The CDR3 runs 17 residues. Germline-derived CDR1 and CDR2 are SGHTA and FQGNSA.

The chain links TRBV25-1 to TRBJ1-6; 10 bases are shared with TRBD1. Germline-derived CDR1 and CDR2 are MGHDK and SYGVNS. The CDR3 runs 15 residues. V shed 2 bases and J 8 bases; nucleotides not matched to a gene: 3. The CDR3 bases are TGTGCCAGCAGTGAACGCGGGACAGGGGATTCACCCCTCCACTTT. It translates to CASSERGTGDSPLHF.

The chain uses TRBV19 and TRBJ2-6; 7 bases line up with TRBD1. CDR1 and CDR2 (germline): LNHDA, SQIVND (reference sequence). Trimming removed 7 bases from V and 0 bases from J; junction bases left unmatched: 9. The CDR3 is made up of 17 amino acids. The CDR3 protein is CASNPWDRFSGANVLTF. Written as DNA, the CDR3 is TGTGCCAGTAACCCCTGGGACAGATTCTCTGGGGCCAACGTCCTGACTTTC.

This clone was seen once. CDR3: CASSLEGLAGGPRETQYF. DNA of the CDR3: TGTGCCAGCAGCTTAGAAGGACTAGCGGGAGGGCCCCGAGAGACCCAGTACTTC. The chain joins TRBV7-2 to TRBJ2-5; 15 bases map to TRBD2. CDR1 is SGHTA, CDR2 FQGNSA, per germline. V dropped 1 base and J dropped 4; count of bases not matched to a gene: 7. This CDR3 has 18 amino acids.

This clone was found a few times. V and J are TRBV28 and TRBJ1-2, with D perhaps TRBD1 (5 bases). Trimming took 2 bases from V and 6 from J, leaving 16 bases between them. The CDR3 contains 15 residues. Per germline, CDR1 MDHEN and CDR2 SYDVKM. The CDR3 reads CASSLVGGVLNGYTF. The CDR3 DNA is TGTGCCAGCAGTTTAGTGGGAGGGGTATTGAATGGCTACACCTTC.

The chain is built from TRBV27 and TRBJ2-4; 10 nucleotides match TRBD1. The CDR3 runs to 15 residues. J gave up 3 bases and V 6 bases, and 5 bases lay outside the gene matches. Germline V CDR1 and CDR2: MNHEY, SMNVEV (reference sequence). This CDR3 reads CASRPGQGIKNIQYF. CDR3 in DNA: TGTGCCAGCAGACCGGGACAGGGGATCAAAAACATTCAGTACTTC.

The gene calls are TRBV29-1 and TRBJ1-2, with 7 bases matching TRBD1. V was clipped by 6 bases and J by 7 bases; unmatched bases: 8. Germline V lookup: CDR1 SQVTM, CDR2 ANQGSEA. This CDR3 region has 12 residues. DNA for the CDR3: TGCAGCGTAGGAACAGGGGTAGGTGGCTACACCTTC. Protein sequence: CSVGTGVGGYTF.

This clone appeared a single time. Other DNA variants within this sample encode the same CDR3. The V and J genes are TRBV7-2 and TRBJ1-5; D not certain. The CDR3 runs to 12 residues. Germline V gene data show CDR1 as SGHTA and CDR2 as FQGNSA. V lost 2 bases, J lost 3 bases, and 2 bases lay in between. CDR3 sequence reads: CASSLYNQPQHF. DNA of the CDR3: TGTGCCAGCAGCTTATACAATCAGCCCCAGCATTTT. Full variable domain (missing parts from reference TRBV7-2 and TRBJ1-5): GAGVSQSPSNKVTEKGKDVELRCDPISGHTALYWYRQSLGQGLEFLIYFQGNSAPDKSGLPSDRFSAERTGGSVSTLTIQRTQQEDSAVYLCASSLYNQPQHFGDGTRLSIL.

The genes are TRBV27 and TRBJ1-2, with D unclear. Germline lookup yields CDR1 MNHEY and CDR2 SMNVEV (reference sequence). This CDR3 is built from 10 residues. V gave up 4 bases and J gave up 8 bases, with 5 bases separating them. The CDR3 nucleotides read TGTGCCAGCAGTTATTCAGGCTACACCTTC. This sequence encodes CASSYSGYTF.

V usage is TRBV5-4 and J usage is TRBJ2-1; 11 positions match TRBD2. This CDR3 region has 17 residues. CDR1 is SGHNT and CDR2 is YYREEE in the germline V gene (reference sequence). With 3 bases clipped from V and 2 bases from J, the junction kept 7 bases outside the gene matches. The CDR3 nucleotides read TGTGCCAGCAGCTCTCGATTAGCGGGAGGGCCCTACAATGAGCAGTTCTTC. This codes for CASSSRLAGGPYNEQFF.

Comment on this clone: Other DNA variants within this sample encode the same CDR3. The chain uses TRBV28 and TRBJ2-7; 8 bases align to TRBD1. V trimming: 6 bases; J trimming: 3 bases; junction bases outside the gene matches: 7. The CDR3 length is 14 residues. Germline loops: CDR1 MDHEN, CDR2 SYDVKM. The CDR3 DNA sequence: TGTGCCAGCAGGGGGACAGGTTCTAGCTACGAGCAGTACTTC. This sequence encodes CASRGTGSSYEQYF.

This chain links TRBV6-1 with TRBJ2-7, with a possible D match to TRBD1 (7 bases). V lost 7 bases and J 6 bases, leaving 22 bases between the germline ends. Per the germline V gene, CDR1 is MNHNS and CDR2 is SASEGT. The length of the CDR3 is 15 residues. CDR3 in amino acids: CASTKLGGGGGEQYF. CDR3 nucleotides: TGTGCCAGCACTAAGCTCGGAGGAGGGGGCGGCGAGCAGTACTTC.

This chain connects TRBV7-2 to TRBJ2-1, with D unclear. The germline CDR1 and CDR2 sequences are SGHTA and FQGNSA. This CDR3 has 15 residues. V was cut by 0 bases and J by 1 base, with 7 bases left in between. This chain's CDR3 is CASSLAPTSYNEQFF. In DNA form, the CDR3 reads TGTGCCAGCAGCTTAGCTCCAACATCCTACAATGAGCAGTTCTTC. Full variable domain (rest looked up from reference TRBV7-2 and TRBJ2-1): GAGVSQSPSNKVTEKGKDVELRCDPISGHTALYWYRQSLGQGLEFLIYFQGNSAPDKSGLPSDRFSAERTGGSVSTLTIQRTQQEDSAVYLCASSLAPTSYNEQFFGPGTRLTVL.